Given below is one TCR beta chain in context. Its antigen remains undetermined. There are no base qualities to consult, and no much larger clone falls within one base. This sample stems from a study of T cell repertoires in cytomegalovirus infection (dated by TCRdb to the late 2010s). About the study as a whole: Donor HLA type was relevant to the analysis, as public TCR beta signatures indicated carriage of CMV infection together with the matching HLA type. Study-level results and caveats: The ex vivo response was dominated by HLA-C-restricted CMV-specific TCR beta clonotypes, which also provided the single most frequent clonotype in two of eight donors. Carriers of CMV infection plus the relevant HLA type were discriminated by the cumulative frequency of public TCR beta family members in the study cohort and in an independent approximately 360-donor cohort.

TCRdb shows the sequencer as Illumina HiSeq 1500. TCRdb's own reprocessing of the public reads used fastp at Q25 and MiXCR and kept productive beta chains. Rows matching on CDR3 protein sequence are summarized as one entry with the most common DNA and genes. In all, the sample holds approximately 500,000 distinct CDR3 sequences, and 15% to 20% of those were seen once. Roughly a quarter of the sample is held by the ten biggest clonotypes. The sample taken for sequencing was CD8+ T cells from PBMCs. The TCR sequence derives from a human donor in good health (CMV status not recorded). Some clones in this sample may be carry-over from other donors' samples.

CDR3 sequence: CSARAGPGGSTDTQYF. The nucleotides read TGCAGTGCTAGAGCGGGGCCCGGGGGGTCGACAGATACGCAGTATTTT. This sequence uses TRBV20-1 and TRBJ2-3, with 7 bases matching TRBD2. Ends trimmed: V by 1 base, J by 3 bases; bases unmatched to a gene: 10. Via the germline V gene (reference sequence), CDR1 is DFQATT and CDR2 SNEGSKA. Its CDR3 holds 16 amino acids, cysteine through phenylalanine. The sequence is cut down to CDR3 DNA, 48 bases in frame from base 1.